The clone carrying this T cell receptor beta chain came up many times. As yet, its antigen is unknown. The sample belongs to a study of T cell repertoires in cytomegalovirus infection. As for the study in general: TCR beta signatures that were public indicated CMV infection and matching HLA type.

The CDR3 is made up of 15 amino acids. V was clipped by 3 bases and J by 1 base, with 12 bases between them. From germline, CDR1 is SGHTA and CDR2 FQGNSA. MiXCR, run by TCRdb on the reads, gives a single entry per CDR3 protein. The repertoire consists of more than 85,000 distinct CDR3 sequences, with more than 15% occurring once and the leading ten covering 8%. Findings and limits, study-wide: The ex vivo response was dominated by HLA-C-restricted CMV-specific TCR beta clonotypes. People with CMV and the relevant HLA were identified by cumulative public TCR beta family frequency.

Sequencing used PBMCs. The TCR originated in a human donor in good health (CMV status not recorded). Some clones in this sample may be carry-over from other donors' samples. This chain joins TRBV7-2 and TRBJ1-1; D gene uncertain. The CDR3 region is CASSFGGHSNTEAFF. CDR3 sequence (DNA): TGTGCCAGCAGCTTTGGAGGGCACTCGAACACTGAAGCTTTCTTT. Full variable domain (outside the CDR3, taken from reference TRBV7-2 and TRBJ1-1): GAGVSQSPSNKVTEKGKDVELRCDPISGHTALYWYRQSLGQGLEFLIYFQGNSAPDKSGLPSDRFSAERTGGSVSTLTIQRTQQEDSAVYLCASSFGGHSNTEAFFGQGTRLTVV.